This T cell receptor (beta chain) was captured in a study of metastatic and nonmetastatic thyroid tumors. Study overall: Both malignant and benign thyroid patients supplied peripheral blood and tumor or nodule tissue samples, across which the repertoires of these patients were then compared. Study-wide results and caveats: Malignant thyroid tumors reportedly exceeded benign nodules significantly in TCR beta diversity, with the difference appearing in blood and tumor.

CDR3 length: 14 residues. Germline V gives CDR1 KGHDR, CDR2 SFDVKD. V gave up 7 bases and J gave up 4 bases; unmatched junction bases: 7. At least ten counts were recorded for this clone. Its matching antigen is unknown. Each patient went into thyroid surgery without having received any treatment. Authors' methods: Clinicopathological groups differed in CDR3, with these differences serving to build a distant-metastasis classifier for papillary thyroid cancer. TCRdb ran MiXCR on the PCR reads. TCRdb's processing, not the authors', yielded these V and J calls. Counted here are fewer than 20,000 clones, over 20% occurring once; the ten biggest clones make up around 12%.

The chain couples TRBV24-1 to TRBJ2-7; 9 bases align to TRBD1. Sequencing was carried out using tumor tissue. This TCR came from a female donor with papillary thyroid cancer or a benign thyroid nodule (not recorded which). Some clones in this sample may be carry-over from other donors' samples. CDR3 DNA: TGTGCCACCAGGCCCCCGGGACAGGGTTACGAGCAGTACTTC. As protein: CATRPPGQGYEQYF.